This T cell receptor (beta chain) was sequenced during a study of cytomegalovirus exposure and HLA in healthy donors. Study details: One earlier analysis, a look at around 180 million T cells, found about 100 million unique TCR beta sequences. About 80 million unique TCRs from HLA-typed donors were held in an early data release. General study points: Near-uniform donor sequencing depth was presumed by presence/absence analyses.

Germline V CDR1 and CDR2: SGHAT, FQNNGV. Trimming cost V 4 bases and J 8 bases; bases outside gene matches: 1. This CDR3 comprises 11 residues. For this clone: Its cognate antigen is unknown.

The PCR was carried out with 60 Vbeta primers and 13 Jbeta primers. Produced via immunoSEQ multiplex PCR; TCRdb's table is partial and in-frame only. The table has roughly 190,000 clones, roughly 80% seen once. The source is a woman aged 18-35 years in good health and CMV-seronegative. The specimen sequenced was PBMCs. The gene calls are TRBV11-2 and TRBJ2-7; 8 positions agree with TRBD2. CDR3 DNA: TGTGCCAGCAGCTCGGGAGGGAAGCAGTACTTC. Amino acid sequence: CASSSGGKQYF.